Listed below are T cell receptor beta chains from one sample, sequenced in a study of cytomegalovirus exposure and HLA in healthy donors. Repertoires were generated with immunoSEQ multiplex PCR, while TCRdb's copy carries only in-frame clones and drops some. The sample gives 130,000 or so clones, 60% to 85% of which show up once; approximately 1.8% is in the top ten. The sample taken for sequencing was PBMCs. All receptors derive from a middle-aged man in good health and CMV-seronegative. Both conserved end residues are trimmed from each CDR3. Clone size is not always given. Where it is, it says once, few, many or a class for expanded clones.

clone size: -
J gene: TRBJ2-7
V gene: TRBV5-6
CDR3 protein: ASSLAGTGGHEQY

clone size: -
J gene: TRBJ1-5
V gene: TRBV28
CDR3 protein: ASKQDRIGNQPQH

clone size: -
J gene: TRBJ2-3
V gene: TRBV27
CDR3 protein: ASSLSGSTDTQY

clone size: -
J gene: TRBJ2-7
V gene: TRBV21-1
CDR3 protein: ASSSRTGRYEQY

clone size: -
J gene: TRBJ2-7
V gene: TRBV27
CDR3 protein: ASSPRTGSYEQY

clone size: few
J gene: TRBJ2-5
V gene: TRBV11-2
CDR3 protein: ASRPTRTGTGGLIVQY

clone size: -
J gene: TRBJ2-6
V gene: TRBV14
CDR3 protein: ASSQGGRGLGANVLT

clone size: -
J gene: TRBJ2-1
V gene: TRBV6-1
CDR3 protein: ASAGLAGVNEQF

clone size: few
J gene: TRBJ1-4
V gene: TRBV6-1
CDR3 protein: ASSETSGSGGNEKLF

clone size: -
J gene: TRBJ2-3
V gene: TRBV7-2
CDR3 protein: ASSLEVRLRGSDTQY

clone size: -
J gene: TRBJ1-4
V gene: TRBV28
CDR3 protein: ASNHGVTRTELF

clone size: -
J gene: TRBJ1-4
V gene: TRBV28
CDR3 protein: ASSSRGRRNEKLF

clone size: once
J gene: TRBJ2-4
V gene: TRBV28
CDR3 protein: ASSLKGGTKNSQY

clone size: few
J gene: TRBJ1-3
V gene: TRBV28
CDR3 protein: ASSLRVYYSGNTIY

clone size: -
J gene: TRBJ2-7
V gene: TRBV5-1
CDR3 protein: ASSAQGSAYEQY

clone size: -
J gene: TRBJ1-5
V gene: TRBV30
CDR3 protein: ASAGSNQPQH

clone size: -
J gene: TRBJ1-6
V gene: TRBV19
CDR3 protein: ASSIDQQGTSPLH

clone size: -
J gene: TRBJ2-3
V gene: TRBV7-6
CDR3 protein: ASSLYSTDTQY

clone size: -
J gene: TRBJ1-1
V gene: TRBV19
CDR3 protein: ASSADGGGTEAF

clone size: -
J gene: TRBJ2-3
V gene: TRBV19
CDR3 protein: ASSADRGRWTDTQY

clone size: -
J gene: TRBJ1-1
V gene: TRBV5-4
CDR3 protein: ASSLQGAEAF

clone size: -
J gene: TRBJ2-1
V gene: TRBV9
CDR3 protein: ASSPPLAVSSYNEQF

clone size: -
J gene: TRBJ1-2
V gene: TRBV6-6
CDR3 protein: ASSYTRQGADYGYT

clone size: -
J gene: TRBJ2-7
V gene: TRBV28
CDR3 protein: ASTLYGGRLAGVTEQY

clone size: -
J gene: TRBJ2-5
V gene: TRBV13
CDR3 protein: ASSLSASGKETQY

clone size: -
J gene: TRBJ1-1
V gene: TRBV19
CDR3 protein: TSSIDPGTNTEAF

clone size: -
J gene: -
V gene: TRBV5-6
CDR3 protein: ASSQRSLLSYEQY

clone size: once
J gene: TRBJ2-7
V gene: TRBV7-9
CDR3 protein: ASSLAGVDEQY

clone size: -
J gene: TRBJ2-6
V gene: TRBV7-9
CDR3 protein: ASSLDTSPSGANGLT

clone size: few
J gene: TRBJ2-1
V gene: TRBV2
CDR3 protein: ASNVGLEQF

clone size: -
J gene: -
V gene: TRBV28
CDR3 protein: ASSSGTGIYEQY

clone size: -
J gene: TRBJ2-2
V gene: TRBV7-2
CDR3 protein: ASSLSPSEVAGELF

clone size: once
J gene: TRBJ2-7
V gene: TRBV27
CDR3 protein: ASSINPGQGNHEQY

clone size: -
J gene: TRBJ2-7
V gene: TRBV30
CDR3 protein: AWSFDGDYEQY

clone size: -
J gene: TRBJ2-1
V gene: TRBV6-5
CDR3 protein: ASSPSGGVIDEQF

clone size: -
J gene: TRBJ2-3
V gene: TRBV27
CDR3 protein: ASSLGTSGTPDTQY

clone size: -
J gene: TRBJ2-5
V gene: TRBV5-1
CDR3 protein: ASSPSPQGDQETQY

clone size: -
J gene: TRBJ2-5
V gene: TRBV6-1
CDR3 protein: ASRGQGKGETQY

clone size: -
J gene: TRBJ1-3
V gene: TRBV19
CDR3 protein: ASSLLAPGQGVYEAGNTIY

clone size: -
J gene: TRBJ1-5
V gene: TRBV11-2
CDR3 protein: ATIRGLPQH

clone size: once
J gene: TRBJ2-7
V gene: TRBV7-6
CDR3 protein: ASSATGGYSYEQY

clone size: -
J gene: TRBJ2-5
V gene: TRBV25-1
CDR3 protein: ASSEVPGRKTQY

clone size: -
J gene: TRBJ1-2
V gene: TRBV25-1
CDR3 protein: ASSEYIEDGYT

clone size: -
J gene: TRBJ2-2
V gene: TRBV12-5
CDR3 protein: ASGSQGLAGALNTGELF

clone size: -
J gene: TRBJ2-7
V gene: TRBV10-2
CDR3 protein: ASSDWAGEYEQY